This entry lists 25 T cell receptor beta chains sequenced from one sample in a study of blood T cells in healthy people across ages. Primed by a sample-barcoded 5' primer and a J-beta primer mix, a second PCR proceeded for about 7 to 11 cycles. TCRdb processed the 5' RACE reads anew with MiXCR; each CDR3 protein has one entry. The sample has hundreds of thousands of distinct CDR3 sequences, more than 45% seen once. Sequencing input: blood. The origin of the receptors is a man older than 75 in good health.

The chain has TRBV9 and TRBJ2-5; 9 bases map to TRBD1. The tail of the sequence fits TRBJ2-7 better, so the J call may be wrong. CDR1 and CDR2 from the germline V gene are SGDLS and YYNGEE. The CDR3 consists of 15 residues. The chain's CDR3 is CASSPSGGQGYEQYF. CDR3 in DNA: TGTGCCAGCAGCCCATCAGGGGGACAGGGATACGAGCAGTACTTC.

This clonotype was seen more than once but under ten times. This rearrangement joins TRBV6-5 to TRBJ1-6; a possible D gene is TRBD1 (6 bases). CDR3 length: 13 amino acids. Trimming shortened V by 10 bases and J by 7 bases, and 14 bases separated the two germline ends. Germline V gene sequence: CDR1 MNHEY, CDR2 SVGAGI. The CDR3 DNA follows: TGTGCCACCCGGGAAACAGGGAATTCACCCCTCCACTTT. Translating gives CATRETGNSPLHF.

The table lists this clonotype with a few counts. The chain uses TRBV2 and TRBJ2-5; D is unclear. The CDR3 consists of 12 residues. Looked up from germline, CDR1 is SNHLY and CDR2 is FYNNEI. Trimming pared 6 bases from V and 2 bases from J, leaving 7 bases between. This CDR3 reads CASRAEQETQYF. CDR3 sequence (DNA): TGTGCCAGCAGGGCAGAACAAGAGACCCAGTACTTC. Together with reference TRBV2 and TRBJ2-5, the CDR3 gives the full variable domain: EPEVTQTPSHQVTQMGQEVILRCVPISNHLYFYWYRQILGQKVEFLVSFYNNEISEKSEIFDDQFSVERPDGSNFTLKIRSTKLEDSAMYFCASRAEQETQYFGPGTRLLVL.

The chain recombines TRBV6-5 with TRBJ1-2; TRBD1 agrees at 7 bases. This CDR3 is 13 amino acids long. CDR1 MNHEY and CDR2 SVGAGI come from the germline V gene. V gave up 4 bases and J gave up 7 bases; unmatched junction bases: 6. CDR3 in DNA: TGTGCCAGCAGTTCCACAGGGGCGGGTGGCTACACCTTC. Amino acid sequence: CASSSTGAGGYTF.

The chain recombines TRBV15 with TRBJ2-4, with D perhaps matching TRBD2 (6 bases). This CDR3 contains 19 residues. The V gene's germline CDR1 is LNHNV and CDR2 YYDKDF (reference sequence). V dropped 5 bases and J dropped 0 bases, with 23 bases sitting between them. In DNA, the CDR3 is TGTGCCACCAGCGGACCGGAGCGGGCCGGGTCCGCAGCCAAAAACATTCAGTACTTC. This codes for CATSGPERAGSAAKNIQYF.

The chain has TRBV12-3 or TRBV12-4 and TRBJ1-2, with D possibly matching TRBD1 (6 bases). V lost 5 bases, J lost 2 bases, and 15 bases lay in between. The CDR3 is made up of 15 amino acids. This chain's CDR3 is CASSGTGRENYGYTF. CDR3 DNA sequence: TGTGCCAGCAGTGGCACAGGGAGGGAGAACTATGGCTACACCTTC.

This sequence joins TRBV10-3 and TRBJ2-4, with TRBD2 matching over 8 bases. TRBJ2-7 explains the end of the DNA better; the J call may be wrong. The germline gives CDR1 ENHRY, CDR2 SYGVKD. CDR3 length equals 14 residues. In DNA form, the CDR3 reads TGTGCCATCAGTGATTTAAGCGGGAGCTACGAGCAGTACTTC. Amino acid sequence: CAISDLSGSYEQYF.

This chain connects TRBV20-1 to TRBJ1-1; tentatively, D is TRBD1 (6 bases). The CDR3 length is 12 residues. Trimming shortened V by 5 bases and J by 9 bases, and 16 bases separated the two germline ends. Germline V gene data show CDR1 as DFQATT and CDR2 as SNEGSKA (reference sequence). The CDR3 DNA follows: TGCAGTGCTCCGGGACAAATAGAAAAAGCTTTCTTT. It encodes CSAPGQIEKAFF.

The rearrangement joins TRBV4-3 to TRBJ1-4, with D possibly TRBD1 on 6 matching bases. This CDR3 has 15 residues. Germline lookup yields CDR1 LGHNA and CDR2 YSLEER. V was clipped by 6 bases and J by 0 bases, with 11 bases between them. The CDR3 reads CASRKDRTTNEKLFF. CDR3 DNA: TGCGCCAGCAGAAAAGACAGGACAACTAATGAAAAACTGTTTTTT.

The V call is TRBV10-2, the J call TRBJ1-6, with 7 bases identical to TRBD1. This CDR3 comprises 16 residues. CDR1 and CDR2 (germline): WSHSY, SAAADI. After removal of 6 bases from V and 0 bases from J, the junction contained 5 bases not matched to a gene. This CDR3 is CASRKQGSSYNSPLHF. CDR3 sequence (DNA): TGCGCCAGCAGGAAACAGGGGAGCTCCTATAATTCACCCCTCCACTTT.

This sequence joins TRBV4-3 and TRBJ1-6, with D hard to call. The CDR3 consists of 16 residues. Germline-derived CDR1 and CDR2 are LGHNA and YSLEER. Trimming cost V 0 bases and J 7 bases, with 13 bases left between them. The CDR3 region is CASSQDEGEANSPLHF. CDR3 coding DNA: TGCGCCAGCAGCCAAGACGAGGGTGAAGCGAATTCACCCCTCCACTTT.

This clonotype was detected only a few times. The chain combines TRBV3-1 with TRBJ2-7; perhaps D is TRBD1 or TRBD2 (5 bases each). The CDR3 is 12 amino acids. Germline V gene data show CDR1 as LGHDT and CDR2 as YNNKEL (reference sequence). The V end was cut by 5 bases, the J end by 4 bases, with 9 bases between. The DNA for the CDR3 is TGTGCCAGCAGCGAGGGGAAGTACGAGCAGTACTTC. Translating it yields CASSEGKYEQYF.

The chain has TRBV12-3 or TRBV12-4 and TRBJ1-1; no clear D. Trimming took off 5 bases at V and 0 bases at J, with 19 bases between the two ends. CDR3 size: 17 residues. The CDR3 DNA reads as TGTGCCAGCAGTCTCCAGCGGGAGGGAGCCGTGAACACTGAAGCTTTCTTT. The encoded protein is CASSLQREGAVNTEAFF.

This clonotype has just a few counts. This chain connects TRBV13 to TRBJ2-7; 8 positions match TRBD1. The germline gives CDR1 PRHDT, CDR2 FYEKMQ (reference sequence). The CDR3 contains 14 residues. The V and J ends lost 0 bases and 6 bases, in that order; junction bases with no gene match: 4. CDR3 DNA: TGTGCCAGCAGCTTAGGGGACAGGGTTGGCGAGCAGTACTTC. It specifies CASSLGDRVGEQYF.

Comment on this clonotype: At one end, the junction sequence differs from germline, possibly due to a read error. This sequence joins TRBV20-1 and TRBJ1-2, with D uncertain. This CDR3 is 16 amino acids long. CDR1 DFQATT and CDR2 SNEGSKA come from the germline V gene (reference sequence). The CDR3 coding sequence is TGCGGTGCTAGGTCGGGTTGGGGATCCCCTAACTATGGCTACACCTTC. It specifies CGARSGWGSPNYGYTF.

The CDR3 sequence: CASSPSNGWAFF. DNA for the CDR3: TGTGCCAGCAGTCCATCCAACGGTTGGGCTTTCTTT. V usage is TRBV6-5 and J usage is TRBJ1-1; D gene unclear. Per the germline V gene, CDR1 is MNHEY and CDR2 is SVGAGI. The length of the CDR3 is 12 residues. Trimming removed 5 bases from V and 11 bases from J, with 15 bases in between.

This clonotype was found many times. This may come from a read error, since a much larger clone is one base off. The V call is TRBV6-5, the J call TRBJ2-1; TRBD2 is a possible D gene (5 bases). The end of the DNA fits TRBJ2-7 better, so the J call may be wrong. Looked up from germline, CDR1 is MNHEY and CDR2 is SVGAGI. The CDR3 covers 12 residues. The CDR3 here is CASSPDYNEQYF. DNA for the CDR3: TGTGCCAGCAGTCCCGACTACAATGAGCAGTACTTC.

This rearrangement joins TRBV24-1 to TRBJ1-2, with D unclear. The V gene's germline CDR1 is KGHDR and CDR2 SFDVKD. This CDR3 has 13 amino acids. V was clipped by 3 bases and J by 10 bases, with 14 bases between them. This CDR3 reads CATSDPPAGDYTF. CDR3 coding DNA: TGTGCCACCAGTGATCCCCCAGCGGGTGACTACACCTTC.

The genes are TRBV7-2 and TRBJ1-6; D not resolved. The germline gives CDR1 SGHTA, CDR2 FQGNSA. V lost 1 base and J 5 bases, leaving 9 bases between the germline ends. CDR3 length equals 15 residues. CDR3 loop: CASSLGQPNNSPLHF. As DNA, the CDR3 is TGTGCCAGCAGCTTAGGGCAGCCTAATAATTCACCCCTCCACTTT. The full variable domain, rest sourced from reference TRBV7-2 and TRBJ1-6, is GAGVSQSPSNKVTEKGKDVELRCDPISGHTALYWYRQSLGQGLEFLIYFQGNSAPDKSGLPSDRFSAERTGGSVSTLTIQRTQQEDSAVYLCASSLGQPNNSPLHFGNGTRLTVT.

The chain is built from TRBV12-3 or TRBV12-4 and TRBJ2-5; D ambiguous. The better agreement between TRBJ2-7 and the DNA end casts doubt on the J call. This CDR3 region has 14 residues. The CDR3 sequence is CASMIQPLPGEQYF. The CDR3 nucleotides are TGTGCCAGCATGATACAGCCCCTCCCCGGCGAGCAGTACTTC.

This clonotype was counted only a few times. The chain carries TRBV27 and TRBJ2-3, with 11 bases matching TRBD2. From germline, CDR1 is MNHEY and CDR2 SMNVEV (reference sequence). After removal of 7 bases from V and 2 bases from J, the junction contained 2 bases not matched to a gene. There are 14 residues in the CDR3. For the CDR3, the DNA is TGTGCCAGCACGGGACTAGCGGACACAGATACGCAGTATTTT. This sequence encodes CASTGLADTDTQYF.

The sample holds many counts of this clonotype. V and J are TRBV7-9 and TRBJ2-7; maybe TRBD1 (6 bases). This CDR3 spans 12 amino acids. Germline CDR1 reads SEHNR; CDR2 reads FQNEAQ (reference sequence). Trimming removed 5 bases from V and 5 bases from J, with 10 bases in between. The CDR3 loop reads CASSATGNEQYF. The CDR3, as DNA: TGTGCCAGCAGCGCCACAGGGAACGAGCAGTACTTC. The entire variable domain, with the rest obtained from reference TRBV7-9 and TRBJ2-7, is as follows: DTGVSQNPRHKITKRGQNVTFRCDPISEHNRLYWYRQTLGQGPEFLTYFQNEAQLEKSRLLSDRFSAERPKGSFSTLEIQRTEQGDSAMYLCASSATGNEQYFGPGTRLTVT.

Details on this clonotype: Compared with germline, one end of the junction differs, possibly owing to a read error. The rearrangement links TRBV5-1 to TRBJ1-2; the D is unclear. Germline V gene sequence: CDR1 SGHRS, CDR2 YFSETQ. The CDR3 consists of 16 residues. Written as DNA, the CDR3 is TGCGCCAACAGCTTGGTTGTCCAAGGGCCAGGCTATGGCTACACCTTC. It yields the protein CANSLVVQGPGYGYTF.

The chain recombines TRBV5-6 with TRBJ1-1, with D hard to call. Germline V CDR1 and CDR2: SGHDT, YYEEEE. V was pared by 4 bases and J by 3 bases, with 13 bases between. The CDR3 runs 14 residues. CDR3 nucleotides: TGTGCCAGCAGCCCCACGGGCGGATACACTGAAGCTTTCTTT. Translating it yields CASSPTGGYTEAFF.

Only a few counts were recorded for this clonotype. This may come from a read error, since a much larger clone is one base off. This chain joins TRBV7-3 and TRBJ2-5; D gene unclear. Germline V lookup: CDR1 SGHTA, CDR2 FQGTGA. This CDR3 contains 10 residues. As DNA, the CDR3 is TGTGCCAGCAGCCAAGGGACCCAGTACTTC. This translates into CASSQGTQYF.